These 3 T cell receptor beta chains were all obtained from the same sample, sequenced in a study of vaccination and CD4 T cells after COVID-19. These receptors' antigens are unknown. The treatment denotes: approximately 9-day PBMC culture with coronavirus spike peptide pools or control peptides (ViraFEST assay). The Oncomine TCR Beta short-read assay was applied to DNA of cultured CD4+ T cells. TCRdb re-called the PCR reads with MiXCR, one entry per CDR3 protein. The table includes 18,000 or so distinct CDR3 sequences, more than 45% detected once. The specimen comprised CD4+ T cells from blood, cultured in vitro, sampled before SARS-CoV-2 vaccination. Receptors were obtained from a human donor who had recovered from COVID-19.

This clonotype was recorded a few times. The chain couples TRBV20-1 to TRBJ1-1; 7 nucleotides line up with TRBD1. V dropped 3 bases and J dropped 1; count of bases not matched to a gene: 2. CDR1 DFQATT and CDR2 SNEGSKA come from the germline V gene (reference sequence). The CDR3 extends over 13 amino acids. Here the CDR3 reads CSARRTGNTEAFF. Written as DNA, the CDR3 is TGCAGTGCTAGGAGGACAGGGAACACTGAAGCTTTCTTT.

This chain links TRBV28 with TRBJ1-1; 10 bases map to TRBD1. The CDR3 spans 15 residues. Germline lookup yields CDR1 MDHEN and CDR2 SYDVKM. V shed 5 bases and J 4 bases; nucleotides not matched to a gene: 7. This CDR3 is CASSLLDRGSTEAFF. In DNA form, the CDR3 reads TGTGCCAGCAGTCTCCTGGACAGGGGGAGCACTGAAGCTTTCTTT.

This chain links TRBV7-3 with TRBJ2-1; 7 bases align to TRBD1. Germline V gives CDR1 SGHTA, CDR2 FQGTGA. The CDR3 has 18 amino acids. V lost 0 bases and J lost 11; bases outside the gene matches: 19. This CDR3 reads CASSLTGVIGQDKAQQFF. CDR3 bases: TGTGCCAGCAGCTTAACTGGCGTGATCGGACAGGACAAAGCCCAGCAGTTCTTC.